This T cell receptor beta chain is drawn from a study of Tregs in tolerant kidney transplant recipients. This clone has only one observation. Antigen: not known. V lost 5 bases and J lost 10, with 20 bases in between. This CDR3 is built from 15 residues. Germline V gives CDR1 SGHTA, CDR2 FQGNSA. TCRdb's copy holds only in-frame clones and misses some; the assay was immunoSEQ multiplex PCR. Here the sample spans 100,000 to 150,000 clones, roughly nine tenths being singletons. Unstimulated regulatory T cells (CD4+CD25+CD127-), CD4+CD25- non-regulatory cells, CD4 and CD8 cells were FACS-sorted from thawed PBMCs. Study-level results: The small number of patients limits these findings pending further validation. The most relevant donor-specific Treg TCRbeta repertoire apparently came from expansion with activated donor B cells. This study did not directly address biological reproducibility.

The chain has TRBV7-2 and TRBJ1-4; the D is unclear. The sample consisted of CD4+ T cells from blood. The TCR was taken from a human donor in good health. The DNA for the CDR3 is TGTGCCAGCAGCCCAAACAGACCCTATGACGGAAAACTGTTTTTT. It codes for CASSPNRPYDGKLFF.